Following are 27 T cell receptor beta chains from one sample sequenced in a study of immune evolution from preneoplasia to lung adenocarcinoma. The table came from immunoSEQ multiplex PCR; TCRdb's copy has only in-frame clones and leaves some out. The table shows about 14,000 clones, with 80% to 90% occurring only once. Sequenced input: FFPE minimally invasive lung adenocarcinoma tissue. All receptors come from a person aged 65 to 85 with lung adenocarcinoma.

The V and J genes are TRBV4-1 and TRBJ1-4; weak D call: TRBD1 (5 bases). Per germline, CDR1 MGHRA and CDR2 YSYEKL. The V end lost 1 base, the J end lost 7 bases, and 10 bases lay between the germline ends. The length of the CDR3 is 14 residues. CDR3 protein: CASSQGQGGEKLFF. The DNA for the CDR3 is TGCGCCAGCAGCCAAGGCCAGGGAGGTGAAAAACTGTTTTTT.

The chain has TRBV29-1 and TRBJ2-7; possibly TRBD2 for D (6 bases). Trimming took 4 bases from V and 7 from J, leaving 14 bases between them. Germline CDR1 is SQVTM and CDR2 is ANQGSEA. This CDR3 region has 12 residues. The CDR3 reads CSVGGRSVEQYF. The CDR3 bases are TGCAGCGTTGGTGGGAGGTCGGTGGAGCAGTACTTC.

The chain couples TRBV11-2 to TRBJ1-6; 8 bases map to TRBD1. J gave up 6 bases and V 5 bases, and 9 bases lay outside the gene matches. The length of the CDR3 is 16 residues. The V gene's germline CDR1 is SGHAT and CDR2 FQNNGV. CDR3 sequence: CASSLTGEVGNSPLHF. The DNA for the CDR3 is TGTGCCAGCAGCCTGACAGGGGAGGTGGGTAATTCACCCCTCCACTTT.

The chain links TRBV28 to TRBJ2-7; the match to TRBD1 covers 9 bases. V lost 7 bases, J lost 4 bases, and 2 bases stayed unmatched. The CDR3 extends over 12 amino acids. Germline CDR1 reads MDHEN; CDR2 reads SYDVKM. DNA for the CDR3: TGTGCCAGCAAACAGGGGGCGTACGAGCAGTACTTC. Protein product: CASKQGAYEQYF.

The V and J genes are TRBV5-1 and TRBJ1-2; D uncertain. The CDR3 is 13 residues long. The germline V gene has CDR1 SGHRS and CDR2 YFSETQ. With 0 bases removed from V and 3 bases from J, the gap between germline ends came to 6 bases. Here the CDR3 reads CASSLEMDYGYTF. The CDR3 nucleotides read TGCGCCAGCAGCTTGGAGATGGACTATGGCTACACCTTC. Full variable domain (remainder filled in from reference TRBV5-1 and TRBJ1-2): KAGVTQTPRYLIKTRGQQVTLSCSPISGHRSVSWYQQTPGQGLQFLFEYFSETQRNKGNFPGRFSGRQFSNSRSEMNVSTLELGDSALYLCASSLEMDYGYTFGSGTRLTVV.

The rearrangement links TRBV5-1 to TRBJ2-2; unclear D gene. The CDR3 contains 15 residues. The V and J ends lost 0 bases and 1 base respectively, with 7 bases between them. Germline V gene sequence: CDR1 SGHRS, CDR2 YFSETQ. The CDR3, as DNA: TGCGCCAGCAGCTTGGAAGGTTTGAACACCGGGGAGCTGTTTTTT. It is translated as CASSLEGLNTGELFF. Full variable domain (remainder filled in from reference TRBV5-1 and TRBJ2-2): KAGVTQTPRYLIKTRGQQVTLSCSPISGHRSVSWYQQTPGQGLQFLFEYFSETQRNKGNFPGRFSGRQFSNSRSEMNVSTLELGDSALYLCASSLEGLNTGELFFGEGSRLTVL.

The chain employs TRBV11-2 and TRBJ2-1, with 7 bases fitting TRBD2. This CDR3 comprises 14 residues. Germline V gives CDR1 SGHAT, CDR2 FQNNGV. V lost 5 bases to trimming and J lost 4 bases; unmatched junction nucleotides: 5. CDR3 in DNA: TGTGCCAGCAGCCCGAGCGGGGAATACAATGAGCAGTTCTTC. Encoded protein: CASSPSGEYNEQFF.

This sequence joins TRBV29-1 and TRBJ2-1, with D possibly matching TRBD2 (7 bases). V was pared by 1 base and J by 8 bases, with 18 bases between. Germline-derived CDR1 and CDR2 are SQVTM and ANQGSEA. The CDR3 is 15 amino acids. The CDR3 is CSVEVAMGGHDEQFF. The CDR3 nucleotides are TGCAGCGTTGAAGTGGCTATGGGGGGGCACGATGAGCAGTTCTTC.

CDR3 nucleotides: TGTGCCAGCAGTTTATTGACCGGGGATGGCTACAATGAGCAGTTCTTC. Protein sequence: CASSLLTGDGYNEQFF. The chain links TRBV27 to TRBJ2-1; a possible D gene is TRBD2 (5 bases). The length of the CDR3 is 16 residues. Trimming shortened V by 1 base and J by 3 bases, and 13 bases separated the two germline ends. Germline assignment: CDR1 MNHEY and CDR2 SMNVEV (reference sequence).

The chain links TRBV18 to TRBJ2-1; D perhaps matches TRBD2 (5 bases). From germline, CDR1 is KGHSH and CDR2 LQKENI. V was trimmed by 3 bases and J by 6 bases, leaving 15 bases between them. The CDR3 runs to 15 residues. The CDR3 DNA is TGTGCCAGCTCACCGGGATTACTAGTGTCCAATGAGCAGTTCTTC. Protein: CASSPGLLVSNEQFF.

This chain joins TRBV11-1 and TRBJ2-7, with 10 bases identical to TRBD2. The junction had 5 bases not matched to a gene; V was cut back by 3 bases and J by 3 bases. CDR1 SGHAT and CDR2 FQDESV come from the germline V gene (reference sequence). The CDR3 covers 15 residues. The CDR3 DNA reads TGTGCCAGCAGCTTGGGGGGGACTAGCGACTACGAGCAGTACTTC. Its protein is CASSLGGTSDYEQYF.

This chain joins TRBV27 and TRBJ2-3; D ambiguous. Per germline, CDR1 MNHEY and CDR2 SMNVEV (reference sequence). The CDR3 contains 15 residues. Trimming pared 6 bases from V and 0 bases from J, leaving 13 bases between. The DNA of the CDR3 is TGTGCCAGCAGGTTGGCGGCCTCTAGCACAGATACGCAGTATTTT. This sequence encodes CASRLAASSTDTQYF.

V is TRBV5-3 and J is TRBJ1-6; tentatively, D is TRBD1 (6 bases). TRBV5-3 is identified as an open reading frame with a role that is uncertain. There are 15 residues in the CDR3. Trimming removed 3 bases at V and 8 bases at J, with 15 bases between. CDR3 amino acids: CARSSQKQGDSPLHF. Written as DNA, the CDR3 is TGTGCCAGAAGCTCCCAAAAACAGGGAGATTCACCCCTCCACTTT.

Comment on this clone: Since a much larger clone is just one base distant, this may be a read error. The sample carries other DNA sequences with the same CDR3. This chain links TRBV19 with TRBJ1-2, with 8 bases fitting TRBD1. The V gene's germline CDR1 is LNHDA and CDR2 SQIVND (reference sequence). This CDR3 spans 13 amino acids. CDR3 sequence reads: CASSIGTGYGYTF. The CDR3 DNA reads as TGTGCCAGTAGTATCGGGACAGGCTATGGTTACACCTTC.

This chain connects TRBV5-4 to TRBJ2-2; TRBD1 is a possible D gene (5 bases). Germline CDR1 SGHNT, CDR2 YYREEE (reference sequence). The CDR3 contains 14 residues. V was trimmed by 0 bases and J by 4 bases, leaving 7 bases between them. For the CDR3, the DNA is TGTGCCAGCAGCTTGGACACAGGCACCGGGGAGCTGTTTTTT. Translated, it gives CASSLDTGTGELFF.

This clone was counted only a few times. The rearrangement joins TRBV7-8 to TRBJ1-2, with no clear D. The CDR3 has 12 residues. Germline CDR1 and CDR2: SGHVS and FQNEAQ. The V end was cut by 4 bases, the J end by 4 bases, with 7 bases between. CDR3 in DNA: TGTGCCAGCAGCTCTAGTAGCTATGGCTACACCTTC. Translated, it gives CASSSSSYGYTF.

The chain has TRBV11-3 and TRBJ1-1, with D maybe TRBD1 (5 bases). With 5 bases removed from V and 5 bases from J, the gap between germline ends came to 18 bases. The CDR3 is 15 residues long. Germline CDR1 reads SGHNT; CDR2 reads YENEEA. The CDR3 region is CASSRSQVRWTEAFF. Here the CDR3 DNA reads TGTGCCAGCAGCCGATCACAGGTTCGTTGGACTGAAGCTTTCTTT.

This clone was recorded once. The chain recombines TRBV11-2 with TRBJ1-1; D not resolved. The V gene lost 5 bases and the J gene lost 6 bases, with 10 bases spanning the gap. Germline V gives CDR1 SGHAT, CDR2 FQNNGV. The length of the CDR3 is 12 residues. CDR3 DNA: TGTGCCAGCAGCGGGGAGTTCGCTGAAGCTTTCTTT. Amino acids: CASSGEFAEAFF.

J is TRBJ2-5 and V is TRBV28; the match to TRBD1 covers 10 bases. Trimming cost V 4 bases and J 6 bases; bases outside gene matches: 8. The CDR3 spans 15 residues. Per the germline V gene, CDR1 is MDHEN and CDR2 is SYDVKM. This chain's CDR3 is CASSSPWDRGQTQYF. The CDR3 DNA follows: TGTGCCAGCAGTTCCCCTTGGGACAGGGGTCAGACCCAGTACTTC.

This clone turned up a few times. This chain connects TRBV15 to TRBJ2-1; the match to TRBD1 covers 9 bases. J lost 3 bases, V lost 1 base, and 7 bases had no gene match. CDR3 length equals 17 residues. CDR1 and CDR2 (germline): LNHNV, YYDKDF (reference sequence). CDR3 nucleotides: TGTGCCACCAGCAGAGCAATAGGACAGGGGTACTACAATGAGCAGTTCTTC. This translates into CATSRAIGQGYYNEQFF.

The CDR3 DNA follows: TGTGCCAGCAGTGAAAGGGCCGGGGAGCTGTTTTTT. Amino acid sequence: CASSERAGELFF. The chain joins TRBV25-1 to TRBJ2-2; D remains unclear. CDR1 MGHDK and CDR2 SYGVNS come from the germline V gene. The length of the CDR3 is 12 residues. Trimming removed 2 bases at V and 6 bases at J, with 4 bases between.

The chain recombines TRBV6-1 with TRBJ1-1; tentatively, D is TRBD1 (6 bases). V lost 4 bases to trimming and J lost 1 base, with 10 bases between them. Germline assignment: CDR1 MNHNS and CDR2 SASEGT. The length of the CDR3 is 14 residues. The CDR3 spells CASSAATGNTEAFF. The DNA for the CDR3 is TGTGCCAGCAGTGCTGCGACAGGGAACACTGAAGCTTTCTTT.

The rearrangement uses TRBV28 and TRBJ1-5; D perhaps matches TRBD1 (5 bases). The CDR3 runs to 15 residues. Germline CDR1 reads MDHEN; CDR2 reads SYDVKM. Trimming shortened V by 1 base and J by 3 bases, and 10 bases separated the two germline ends. Here the CDR3 DNA reads TGTGCCAGCAGTTTATCAGGGAGGGACAATCAGCCCCAGCATTTT. It translates to CASSLSGRDNQPQHF.

This clone was seen more than once but under ten times. The chain carries TRBV28 and TRBJ1-1; a possible D gene is TRBD1 (5 bases). The CDR3 has 15 residues. Germline V gene lookup returns CDR1 MDHEN and CDR2 SYDVKM. The V gene lost 7 bases and the J gene lost 0 bases, with 15 bases spanning the gap. For the CDR3, the DNA is TGTGCCAGCAATTCGTGGACAACGATGAACACTGAAGCTTTCTTT. Residues: CASNSWTTMNTEAFF.

This chain links TRBV7-9 with TRBJ2-7; D gene ambiguous. Trimming cost V 5 bases and J 3 bases, with 8 bases left between them. Germline assignment: CDR1 SEHNR and CDR2 FQNEAQ (reference sequence). The CDR3 is 12 residues long. CDR3 amino acids: CASSVESYEQYF. The CDR3 nucleotides are TGTGCCAGCAGCGTGGAGAGCTACGAGCAGTACTTC.

In this sample, this clone turned up once. This chain connects TRBV6-6 to TRBJ1-4; the D gene is possibly TRBD1 (5 bases). CDR3 size: 13 residues. Trimming removed 5 bases from V and 8 bases from J, with 12 bases in between. Germline-derived CDR1 and CDR2 are MNHNY and SVGAGI (reference sequence). CDR3 in amino acids: CASSPTVGEKLFF. CDR3 coding DNA: TGTGCCAGCAGTCCGACAGTTGGGGAAAAACTGTTTTTT.

V is TRBV2 and J is TRBJ2-7; TRBD1 agrees at 9 bases. The ends lost 7 bases at V and 5 bases at J; junction bases unmatched: 9. This CDR3 spans 14 amino acids. Germline loops: CDR1 SNHLY, CDR2 FYNNEI. The CDR3 sequence: CASIRDRGKDEQYF. The CDR3 DNA sequence: TGTGCCAGCATCCGAGACAGGGGGAAGGACGAGCAGTACTTC.